The 29 T cell receptor beta chains listed next were all sequenced from one sample in a study of blood T cells in healthy people across ages. A second roughly 6 to 11 cycle PCR used barcoded and J-beta primers. Each CDR3 protein is one row after TCRdb ran MiXCR on the 5' RACE reads. This table holds hundreds of thousands of distinct CDR3 sequences, approximately 39% found once. The specimen was blood. The origin of the receptors is a woman in her fifties or sixties in good health.

The V and J genes are TRBV7-2 and TRBJ1-5; weak D call: TRBD1 (5 bases). The CDR3 has 15 residues. Trimming shortened V by 1 base and J by 4 bases, and 11 bases separated the two germline ends. Germline V CDR1 and CDR2: SGHTA, FQGNSA. CDR3 nucleotide sequence: TGTGCCAGCAGCTTAGGGTCGAGGGGTAATCAGCCCCAGCATTTT. It specifies CASSLGSRGNQPQHF.

The chain joins TRBV5-1 to TRBJ2-7, with 8 bases identical to TRBD2. Germline assignment: CDR1 SGHRS and CDR2 YFSETQ. The CDR3 loop spans 13 amino acids. J lost 4 bases, V lost 4 bases, and 4 bases had no gene match. CDR3 residues: CASSTGGGYEQYF. The DNA of the CDR3 is TGCGCCAGCAGCACCGGGGGGGGTTACGAGCAGTACTTC.

Points on this clonotype: One end of the junction is discordant with germline, which a read error may explain. This chain links TRBV20-1 with TRBJ2-4; D is perhaps TRBD1 or TRBD2 (5 bases each). Germline V CDR1 and CDR2: DFQATT, SNEGSKA (reference sequence). The CDR3 covers 13 residues. The CDR3 nucleotides are TGCAGTCCTGGGACGCTGGCCAAAAACGTTCAGTACTTC. Translation gives CSPGTLAKNVQYF.

The V and J genes are TRBV12-3 or TRBV12-4 and TRBJ1-4; D unresolved. Trimming took off 0 bases at V and 4 bases at J, with 6 bases between the two ends. This CDR3 contains 14 residues. CDR3 nucleotide sequence: TGTGCCAGCAGTTTAGCGCGGGGTAATGAAAAACTGTTTTTT. Translating gives CASSLARGNEKLFF.

The chain employs TRBV9 and TRBJ2-1; D perhaps matches TRBD1 (6 bases). This CDR3 has 16 amino acids. The V and J ends lost 4 bases and 2 bases respectively, with 16 bases between them. The germline V gene has CDR1 SGDLS and CDR2 YYNGEE. The CDR3 nucleotides read TGTGCCAGCAGCAAAGGGGGTCGAGCGGCCTACAATGAGCAGTTCTTC. It specifies CASSKGGRAAYNEQFF.

This clonotype was counted only a few times. The chain employs TRBV10-3 and TRBJ2-7; D is ambiguous. V was cut by 3 bases and J by 7 bases, with 10 bases left in between. The V gene's germline CDR1 is ENHRY and CDR2 SYGVKD. The CDR3 is 12 amino acids. CDR3: CAISESDGEQYF. As DNA, the CDR3 is TGTGCCATCAGTGAATCTGATGGGGAGCAGTACTTC.

This clonotype was seen repeatedly, ten times or more. The CDR3 spells CASSPGLKAALNTEAFF. For the CDR3, the DNA is TGTGCCAGCAGTCCGGGCCTGAAAGCCGCTCTTAACACTGAAGCTTTCTTT. V is TRBV12-3 or TRBV12-4 and J is TRBJ1-1; no firm D call. The CDR3 length is 17 residues. The germline V and J ends were trimmed by 5 bases and 2 bases, with 21 bases remaining between them.

V gene TRBV20-1 combines with J gene TRBJ1-1; tentatively, D is TRBD1 (6 bases). The CDR3 is made up of 15 amino acids. Germline CDR1 is DFQATT and CDR2 is SNEGSKA (reference sequence). V was trimmed by 0 bases and J by 3 bases, leaving 14 bases between them. CDR3: CSARDGGRGDTEAFF. CDR3 nucleotides: TGCAGTGCTAGAGACGGGGGCCGGGGTGACACTGAAGCTTTCTTT.

The chain links TRBV15 to TRBJ2-4; D is possibly TRBD1 (6 bases). Trimming left V 4 bases short and J 13 bases short, with 20 bases between. From germline, CDR1 is LNHNV and CDR2 YYDKDF (reference sequence). The CDR3 consists of 14 residues. The DNA for the CDR3 is TGTGCCACCAGCAATCTCGACAGGAAGAATGAGCAGTACTTC. Amino acid sequence: CATSNLDRKNEQYF.

J is TRBJ2-7 and V is TRBV12-3 or TRBV12-4; 10 bases agree with TRBD1. Germline trimming cut 2 bases from V and 7 bases from J; bases unmatched to any gene: 11. This CDR3 has 16 amino acids. This CDR3 reads CASSLLPGTGVLEQYF. CDR3 nucleotide sequence: TGTGCCAGCAGTTTATTACCAGGGACAGGGGTTTTAGAGCAGTACTTC.

This clonotype was recorded a few times. V is TRBV7-3 and J is TRBJ2-1, with D possibly TRBD1 on 5 matching bases. The germline CDR1 and CDR2 sequences are SGHTA and FQGTGA. CDR3 length: 12 residues. V was shortened by 5 bases and J by 12 bases, with 14 bases between the two germline ends. The CDR3 region is CASSLDQGRQFF. CDR3 DNA sequence: TGTGCCAGCAGCCTCGACCAGGGTCGGCAGTTCTTC. The full variable domain, its missing parts supplied by reference TRBV7-3 and TRBJ2-1, is GAGVSQTPSNKVTEKGKYVELRCDPISGHTALYWYRQSLGQGPEFLIYFQGTGAADDSGLPNDRFFAVRPEGSVSTLKIQRTERGDSAVYLCASSLDQGRQFFGPGTRLTVL.

The rearrangement joins TRBV7-2 to TRBJ1-4, with D perhaps matching TRBD1 (5 bases). CDR3 length: 15 residues. The germline gives CDR1 SGHTA, CDR2 FQGNSA. The V end lost 3 bases, the J end lost 0 bases, and 8 bases lay between the germline ends. CDR3 in DNA: TGTGCCAGCAGCTTTCGGGGCCCAACTAATGAAAAACTGTTTTTT. It yields the protein CASSFRGPTNEKLFF.

This clonotype was seen many times. A much larger clone differs from this one at a single base, so this may be a read error. The chain is built from TRBV12-3 or TRBV12-4 and TRBJ2-5; the D gene is possibly TRBD2 (6 bases). Trimming took off 7 bases at V and 11 bases at J, with 23 bases between the two ends. CDR3 size: 14 residues. In nucleotides, the CDR3 is TGTGCCAGCACCCTCGGCGGGGCGCGGAATGAGCAGTACTTC. This codes for CASTLGGARNEQYF.

A remark on this clonotype: A much larger clone sits a single nucleotide away, making a read error possible. The rearrangement links TRBV12-3 or TRBV12-4 to TRBJ1-2; D gene uncertain. The CDR3 covers 12 residues. CDR3 loop: CASSSFNHGYTF. CDR3 in DNA: TGTGCCAGCAGTTCATTTAACCATGGCTACACCTTC.

The rearrangement joins TRBV20-1 to TRBJ2-5, with 10 bases identical to TRBD2. Germline V gives CDR1 DFQATT, CDR2 SNEGSKA (reference sequence). The CDR3 sequence is 15 residues long. The J segment lost 7 bases and the V segment lost 1 base, leaving 9 bases of the junction unmatched. CDR3 sequence reads: CSARGVAGGSGTQYF. In nucleotides, the CDR3 is TGCAGTGCTAGAGGTGTAGCGGGAGGAAGCGGGACCCAGTACTTC.

The chain recombines TRBV4-3 with TRBJ2-5; 8 nucleotides line up with TRBD1. Germline-derived CDR1 and CDR2 are LGHNA and YSLEER. This CDR3 comprises 14 residues. Trimming removed 3 bases from V and 1 base from J; junction bases left unmatched: 1. The CDR3 coding sequence is TGCGCCAGCAGCCAGCAGGGGGCCCAAGAGACCCAGTACTTC. Its translation: CASSQQGAQETQYF.

The rearrangement links TRBV29-1 to TRBJ2-7; 8 bases agree with TRBD2. Germline CDR1 is SQVTM and CDR2 is ANQGSEA. CDR3 length equals 14 residues. With 3 bases clipped from V and 3 bases from J, the junction kept 7 bases outside the gene matches. The CDR3: CSVEAGGERYEQYF. Written as DNA, the CDR3 is TGCAGCGTTGAGGCGGGGGGCGAGCGCTACGAGCAGTACTTC.

The chain joins TRBV7-3 to TRBJ1-6; D is perhaps TRBD1 (5 bases). Per germline, CDR1 SGHTA and CDR2 FQGTGA. The CDR3 spans 15 residues. Trimming stripped 0 bases from V and 9 bases from J, with 12 bases between. The CDR3 nucleotides are TGTGCCAGCAGCTTAACTGCGGGGCCGGGTTCACCCCTCCACTTT. Encoded protein: CASSLTAGPGSPLHF.

The chain combines TRBV7-2 with TRBJ1-4; 10 bases agree with TRBD1. The germline CDR1 and CDR2 sequences are SGHTA and FQGNSA. The CDR3 spans 16 residues. The ends lost 5 bases at V and 0 bases at J; junction bases unmatched: 3. The DNA for the CDR3 is TGTGCCAGCAGCCGGGACAGGGGAGCAACTAATGAAAAACTGTTTTTT. The encoded protein is CASSRDRGATNEKLFF.

This clonotype turned up a few times. The rearrangement joins TRBV5-1 to TRBJ2-5; D call uncertain. Germline-derived CDR1 and CDR2 are SGHRS and YFSETQ. V dropped 3 bases and J dropped 5 bases, with 11 bases sitting between them. The length of the CDR3 is 13 residues. The CDR3 loop reads CASSCGEVETQYF. CDR3 nucleotide sequence: TGCGCCAGCAGCTGCGGCGAGGTGGAGACCCAGTACTTC.

This clonotype occurred a few times. The chain carries TRBV5-1 and TRBJ2-7, with D unresolved. Deletions cut 5 bases from V and 4 bases from J, with 16 bases between. Germline CDR1 and CDR2: SGHRS and YFSETQ. The CDR3 is made up of 14 amino acids. CDR3 protein: CASSSSIPLYEQYF. CDR3 bases: TGCGCCAGCAGTTCATCGATCCCCCTTTACGAGCAGTACTTC. The full variable domain, completed using reference TRBV5-1 and TRBJ2-7, is KAGVTQTPRYLIKTRGQQVTLSCSPISGHRSVSWYQQTPGQGLQFLFEYFSETQRNKGNFPGRFSGRQFSNSRSEMNVSTLELGDSALYLCASSSSIPLYEQYFGPGTRLTVT.

J is TRBJ1-2 and V is TRBV29-1; TRBD1 might be the D (6 bases). The CDR3 spans 14 residues. V was trimmed by 1 base and J by 7 bases, leaving 16 bases between them. The germline CDR1 and CDR2 sequences are SQVTM and ANQGSEA. The CDR3 bases are TGCAGCGTTGAAGTGCGGGGGACAACTGTTGGCTACACCTTC. Its translation is CSVEVRGTTVGYTF. Together with reference TRBV29-1 and TRBJ1-2, the CDR3 gives the full variable domain: SAVISQKPSRDICQRGTSLTIQCQVDSQVTMMFWYRQQPGQSLTLIATANQGSEATYESGFVIDKFPISRPNLTFSTLTVSNMSPEDSSIYLCSVEVRGTTVGYTFGSGTRLTVV.

This clonotype occurred once. This chain uses TRBV10-3 with TRBJ1-2; TRBD1 is a possible D gene (6 bases). CDR3 length: 13 amino acids. V was trimmed by 8 bases and J by 2 bases, leaving 12 bases between them. Germline V lookup: CDR1 ENHRY, CDR2 SYGVKD. This CDR3 reads CAIGLGQNYGYTF. The CDR3 DNA reads as TGTGCCATCGGGCTTGGACAGAACTATGGCTACACCTTC.

V gene TRBV20-1 combines with J gene TRBJ1-5; maybe TRBD1 (6 bases). Trimming pared 0 bases from V and 0 bases from J, leaving 12 bases between. Looked up from germline, CDR1 is DFQATT and CDR2 is SNEGSKA (reference sequence). CDR3 length: 16 amino acids. The CDR3 coding sequence is TGCAGTGCTAGAGAACAGGGCGTGTATAGCAATCAGCCCCAGCATTTT. Encoded protein: CSAREQGVYSNQPQHF.

This clonotype was observed a handful of times. This sequence joins TRBV25-1 and TRBJ2-5; TRBD2 matches at 7 bases. V dropped 4 bases and J dropped 1; count of bases not matched to a gene: 6. Germline V gene data show CDR1 as MGHDK and CDR2 as SYGVNS. The CDR3 extends over 15 amino acids. CDR3 region: CASSAQLASQETQYF. CDR3 coding DNA: TGTGCCAGCAGTGCCCAACTAGCGAGCCAAGAGACCCAGTACTTC. Variable domain in full (rest from reference TRBV25-1 and TRBJ2-5): EADIYQTPRYLVIGTGKKITLECSQTMGHDKMYWYQQDPGMELHLIHYSYGVNSTEKGDLSSESTVSRIRTEHFPLTLESARPSHTSQYLCASSAQLASQETQYFGPGTRLLVL.

The genes are TRBV6-5 and TRBJ1-6; D is possibly TRBD1 (6 bases). This CDR3 has 13 residues. V gave up 6 bases and J gave up 7 bases, with 10 bases separating them. Germline values: CDR1 MNHEY, CDR2 SVGAGI. The CDR3 region is CASRPDRNSPLHF. The CDR3 nucleotides read TGTGCCAGCAGACCTGACAGGAATTCACCCCTCCACTTT.

The chain recombines TRBV10-3 with TRBJ2-3, with TRBD2 identical over 9 bases. V gave up 0 bases and J gave up 6 bases; unmatched junction bases: 13. The CDR3 runs 18 residues. Germline V CDR1 and CDR2: ENHRY, SYGVKD. CDR3 sequence: CAISESLAGSYGADTQYF. DNA of the CDR3: TGTGCCATCAGTGAGTCGCTAGCGGGGAGCTACGGAGCGGATACGCAGTATTTT.

V usage is TRBV6-6 and J usage is TRBJ1-5; D is undetermined. The V and J ends lost 6 bases and 8 bases respectively, with 14 bases between them. The CDR3 length is 13 residues. Per the germline V gene, CDR1 is MNHNY and CDR2 is SVGAGI (reference sequence). DNA of the CDR3: TGTGCCAGCAGACCCGAAGACCGGGAGCCCCAGCATTTT. This gives the protein CASRPEDREPQHF.

The sample holds a few counts of this clonotype. This chain joins TRBV27 and TRBJ2-1; D gene uncertain. Trimming took off 2 bases at V and 5 bases at J, with 10 bases between the two ends. The germline V gene encodes CDR1 MNHEY and CDR2 SMNVEV (reference sequence). This CDR3 is 14 amino acids long. The CDR3 DNA follows: TGTGCCAGCAGTTTAGATCGGAATGACAATGAGCAGTTCTTC. Translated, it gives CASSLDRNDNEQFF.